The sequence of this TCR beta chain was determined in a study of molecular identifiers for immune sequencing clone quantification. This clonotype was counted many times. This CDR3 region has 16 residues. The J segment lost 3 bases and the V segment lost 6 bases, leaving 12 bases of the junction unmatched. Germline V lookup: CDR1 DFQATT, CDR2 SNEGSKA (reference sequence). TCRdb itself ran the PCR reads through MiXCR, one entry per CDR3 protein. The repertoire includes hundreds of thousands of distinct CDR3 sequences, just under 20% of them detected once, and 0.85% to 0.9% sits in the top ten. The TCR was taken from a human donor in good health. Some libraries in this study had Jurkat cell RNA spiked in. Sequencing was performed on naive CD8+ T cells from blood, with Jurkat cell RNA spiked in. The subset here: FACS-sorted CD8+CD4-CCR7+CD45RA+ naive T cells. This sequence joins TRBV20-1 and TRBJ2-7; TRBD2 aligns across 12 bases. Here the CDR3 DNA reads TGCAGTGCCTTGACTAGCGGGGGAATACGACTCTACGAGCAGTACTTC. This codes for CSALTSGGIRLYEQYF.